This paragraph reports one TCR beta chain. The source of the sample is a study of blood T cell repertoires in COVID-19. For the study at large: Material from acute and convalescent COVID-19 was sourced from the United States, Italy and Spain. Nucleic acid was either cDNA or gDNA, and it came from T cells, B-cell-depleted T cells, or PBMCs.

In the authors' methods: Cell counts per sample came from amplifying reference gene primers. Produced via immunoSEQ multiplex PCR; TCRdb's table is partial and in-frame only. V, J and clone size derive from that table, while D and trimming were established from the DNA sequence. Among about 140,000 clones, around 81% were seen once, and the ten largest hold roughly 8.2%. Germline V gene lookup returns CDR1 MGHRA and CDR2 YSYEKL. The germline V and J ends were trimmed by 4 bases and 2 bases, with 8 bases remaining between them. CDR3 length equals 13 residues. The sequencing input was peripheral blood. This receptor was obtained from a human donor in a cohort sampled during active COVID-19. The V call is TRBV4-1, the J call TRBJ1-2; D might be TRBD1 (6 bases). The chain's CDR3 is CASSLGQNYGYTF. CDR3 sequence (DNA): TGCGCCAGCAGCCTTGGACAGAACTATGGCTACACCTTC.